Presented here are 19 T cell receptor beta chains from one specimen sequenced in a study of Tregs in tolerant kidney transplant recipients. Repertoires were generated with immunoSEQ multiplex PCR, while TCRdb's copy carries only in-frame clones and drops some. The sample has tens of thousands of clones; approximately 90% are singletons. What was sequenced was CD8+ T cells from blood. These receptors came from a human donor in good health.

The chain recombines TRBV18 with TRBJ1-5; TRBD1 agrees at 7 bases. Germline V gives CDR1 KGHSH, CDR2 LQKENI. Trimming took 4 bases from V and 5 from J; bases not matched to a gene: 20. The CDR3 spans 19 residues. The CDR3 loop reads CASSLTVGRGTGLDQPQHF. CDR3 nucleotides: TGTGCCAGCTCACTTACCGTGGGCAGGGGGACGGGATTGGATCAGCCCCAGCATTTT.

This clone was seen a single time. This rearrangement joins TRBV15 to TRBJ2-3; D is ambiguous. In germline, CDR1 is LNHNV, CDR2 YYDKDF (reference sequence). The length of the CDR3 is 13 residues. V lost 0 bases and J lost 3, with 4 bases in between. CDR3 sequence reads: CATSRDGTDTQYF. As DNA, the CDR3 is TGTGCCACCAGCAGAGATGGTACAGATACGCAGTATTTT.

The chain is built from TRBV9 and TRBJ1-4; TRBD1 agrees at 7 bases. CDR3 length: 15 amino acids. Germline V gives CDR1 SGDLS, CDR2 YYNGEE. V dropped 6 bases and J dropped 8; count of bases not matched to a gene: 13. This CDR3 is CASNDGGAGGEKLFF. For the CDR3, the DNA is TGTGCCAGCAACGACGGTGGGGCAGGGGGGGAAAAACTGTTTTTT.

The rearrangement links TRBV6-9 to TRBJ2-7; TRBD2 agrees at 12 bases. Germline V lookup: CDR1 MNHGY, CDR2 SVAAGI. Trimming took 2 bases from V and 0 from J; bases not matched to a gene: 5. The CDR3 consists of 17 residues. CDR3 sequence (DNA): TGTGCCAGCAGTTATACTAGCGGGAGGCCGACCTCCTACGAGCAGTACTTC. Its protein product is CASSYTSGRPTSYEQYF.

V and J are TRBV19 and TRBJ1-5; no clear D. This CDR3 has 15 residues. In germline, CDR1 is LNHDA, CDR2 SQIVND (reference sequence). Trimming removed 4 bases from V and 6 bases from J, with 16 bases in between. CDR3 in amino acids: CASSTALFPFQPQHF. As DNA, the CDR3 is TGTGCCAGTAGTACAGCCCTCTTCCCCTTTCAGCCCCAGCATTTT.

The CDR3, as DNA: TGTGCCAGCAGAAACCCATATAGCAATCAGCCCCAGCATTTT. It encodes CASRNPYSNQPQHF. The chain joins TRBV27 to TRBJ1-5; D is unresolved. Deletions cut 6 bases from V and 0 bases from J, with 9 bases between. The CDR3 has 14 residues. The V gene's germline CDR1 is MNHEY and CDR2 SMNVEV (reference sequence).

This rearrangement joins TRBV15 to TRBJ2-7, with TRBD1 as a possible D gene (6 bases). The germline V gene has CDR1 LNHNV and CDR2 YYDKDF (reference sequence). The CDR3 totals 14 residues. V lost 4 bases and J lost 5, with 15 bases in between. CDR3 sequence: CATSITSPGDEQYF. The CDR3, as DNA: TGTGCCACCAGCATAACGTCACCAGGGGACGAGCAGTACTTC.

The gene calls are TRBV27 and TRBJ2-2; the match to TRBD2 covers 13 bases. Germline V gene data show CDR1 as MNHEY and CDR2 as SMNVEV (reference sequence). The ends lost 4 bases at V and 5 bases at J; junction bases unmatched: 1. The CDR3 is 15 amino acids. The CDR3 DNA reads TGTGCCAGCAGTTGGACTAGCGGGAGTACCGGGGAGCTGTTTTTT. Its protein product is CASSWTSGSTGELFF.

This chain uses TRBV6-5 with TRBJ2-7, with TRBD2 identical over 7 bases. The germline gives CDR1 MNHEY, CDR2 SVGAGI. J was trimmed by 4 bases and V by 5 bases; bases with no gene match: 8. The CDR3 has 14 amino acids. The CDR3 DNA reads TGTGCCAGCAGTCCGGGGTTGGGGGGGTACGAGCAGTACTTC. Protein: CASSPGLGGYEQYF.

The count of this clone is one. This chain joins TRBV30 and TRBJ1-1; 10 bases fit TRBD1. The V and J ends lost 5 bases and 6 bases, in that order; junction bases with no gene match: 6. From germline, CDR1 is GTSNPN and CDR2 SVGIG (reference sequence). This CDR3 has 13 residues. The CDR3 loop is CAWDGDRGPEAFF. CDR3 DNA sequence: TGTGCCTGGGACGGGGACAGGGGCCCTGAAGCTTTCTTT.

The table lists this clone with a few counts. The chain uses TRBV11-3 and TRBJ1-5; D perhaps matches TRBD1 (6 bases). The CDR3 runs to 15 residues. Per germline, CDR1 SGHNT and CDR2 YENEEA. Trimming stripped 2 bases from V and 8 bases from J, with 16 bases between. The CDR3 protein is CASSLNQGPSEPQHF. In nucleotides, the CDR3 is TGTGCCAGCAGCTTAAACCAGGGGCCTTCGGAGCCCCAGCATTTT.

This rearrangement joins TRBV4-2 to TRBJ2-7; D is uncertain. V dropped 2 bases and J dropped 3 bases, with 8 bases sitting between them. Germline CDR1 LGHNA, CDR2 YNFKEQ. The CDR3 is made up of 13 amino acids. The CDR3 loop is CASSQTEYYEQYF. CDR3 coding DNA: TGTGCCAGCAGCCAAACCGAATACTACGAGCAGTACTTC.

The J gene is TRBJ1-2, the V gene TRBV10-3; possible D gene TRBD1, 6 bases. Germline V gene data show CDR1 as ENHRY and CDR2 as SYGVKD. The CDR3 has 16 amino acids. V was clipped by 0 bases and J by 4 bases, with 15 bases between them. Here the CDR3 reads CAISESLAGAGYGYTF. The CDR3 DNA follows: TGTGCCATCAGTGAGTCTTTGGCAGGGGCGGGCTATGGCTACACCTTC.

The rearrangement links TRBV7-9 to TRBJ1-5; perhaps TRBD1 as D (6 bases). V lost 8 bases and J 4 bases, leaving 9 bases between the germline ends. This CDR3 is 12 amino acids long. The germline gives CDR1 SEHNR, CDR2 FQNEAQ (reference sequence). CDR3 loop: CASSGANQPQHF. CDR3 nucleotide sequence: TGTGCCAGCTCAGGGGCGAATCAGCCCCAGCATTTT.

The chain's CDR3 is CATSSPGTSGTYEQYF. CDR3 DNA sequence: TGTGCCACCAGCAGCCCCGGGACTAGCGGCACCTACGAGCAGTACTTC. This chain uses TRBV15 with TRBJ2-7, with 11 nucleotides matching TRBD2. The CDR3 is 16 residues long. Germline lookup yields CDR1 LNHNV and CDR2 YYDKDF (reference sequence). The junction had 6 bases not matched to a gene; V was cut back by 3 bases and J by 2 bases.

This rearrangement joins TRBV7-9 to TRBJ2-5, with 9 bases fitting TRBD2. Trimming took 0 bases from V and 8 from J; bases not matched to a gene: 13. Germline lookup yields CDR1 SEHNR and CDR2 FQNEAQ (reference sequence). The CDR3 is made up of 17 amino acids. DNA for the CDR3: TGTGCCAGCAGCTTAGCCTTGCCTAGCGGGAAAGGGGAAACCCAGTACTTC. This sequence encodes CASSLALPSGKGETQYF. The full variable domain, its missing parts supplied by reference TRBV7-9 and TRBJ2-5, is DTGVSQNPRHKITKRGQNVTFRCDPISEHNRLYWYRQTLGQGPEFLTYFQNEAQLEKSRLLSDRFSAERPKGSFSTLEIQRTEQGDSAMYLCASSLALPSGKGETQYFGPGTRLLVL.

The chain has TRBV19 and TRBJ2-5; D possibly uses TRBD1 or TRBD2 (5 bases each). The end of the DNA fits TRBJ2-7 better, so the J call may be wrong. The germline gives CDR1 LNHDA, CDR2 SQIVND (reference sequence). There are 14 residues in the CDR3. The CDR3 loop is CASSIGDAAAEQYF. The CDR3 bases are TGTGCCAGTAGTATAGGGGACGCCGCGGCCGAGCAGTACTTC.

CDR3 amino acids: CASSSPLKELFF. In DNA form, the CDR3 reads TGTGCCAGCAGTTCACCCCTAAAGGAGCTGTTTTTT. V and J are TRBV27 and TRBJ2-2, with no clear D. With 4 bases removed from V and 10 bases from J, the gap between germline ends came to 10 bases. This CDR3 is 12 amino acids long. CDR1 and CDR2 from the germline V gene are MNHEY and SMNVEV (reference sequence).

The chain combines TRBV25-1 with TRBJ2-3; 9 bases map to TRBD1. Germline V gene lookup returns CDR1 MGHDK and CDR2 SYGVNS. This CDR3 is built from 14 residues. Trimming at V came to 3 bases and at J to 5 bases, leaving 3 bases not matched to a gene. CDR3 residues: CASSDRQGEDTQYF. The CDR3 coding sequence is TGTGCCAGCAGTGACCGACAGGGGGAAGATACGCAGTATTTT. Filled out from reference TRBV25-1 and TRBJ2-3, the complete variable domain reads EADIYQTPRYLVIGTGKKITLECSQTMGHDKMYWYQQDPGMELHLIHYSYGVNSTEKGDLSSESTVSRIRTEHFPLTLESARPSHTSQYLCASSDRQGEDTQYFGPGTRLTVL.